Following are 8 T cell receptor beta chains from one sample sequenced in a study of CD8 T cells in Susac syndrome. It was with random hexamers that 0.5 to 1 ug RNA was reverse transcribed. TCRdb independently ran MiXCR on the immunoSEQ multiplex PCR reads; one entry per CDR3 protein. Of 200,000 to 250,000 distinct CDR3 sequences in the sample, 90% to 95% were seen once. Sequenced: CD4+ T cells from PBMCs. These receptors all come from a human donor with multiple sclerosis.

This clonotype was recorded once. This chain links TRBV9 with TRBJ1-2, with D perhaps matching TRBD1 (5 bases). The germline V and J ends were trimmed by 0 bases and 2 bases, with 11 bases remaining between them. Germline V gene data show CDR1 as SGDLS and CDR2 as YYNGEE. The CDR3 runs to 15 residues. CDR3 DNA: TGTGCCAGCAGCGTAGATGCAGGGCAGAACTATGGCTACACCTTC. As protein: CASSVDAGQNYGYTF. Filled out from reference TRBV9 and TRBJ1-2, the complete variable domain reads DSGVTQTPKHLITATGQRVTLRCSPRSGDLSVYWYQQSLDQGLQFLIQYYNGEERAKGNILERFSAQQFPDLHSELNLSSLELGDSALYFCASSVDAGQNYGYTFGSGTRLTVV.

V is TRBV10-3 and J is TRBJ2-7, with 8 bases matching TRBD1. Germline V gene data show CDR1 as ENHRY and CDR2 as SYGVKD. This CDR3 spans 15 amino acids. V dropped 4 bases and J dropped 4; count of bases not matched to a gene: 9. CDR3 sequence reads: CAISGGGQGAYEQYF. CDR3 DNA sequence: TGTGCCATCAGTGGTGGTGGGCAGGGGGCTTACGAGCAGTACTTC.

The V call is TRBV7-2, the J call TRBJ2-3, with D tentatively TRBD1 (6 bases). Germline V gene data show CDR1 as SGHTA and CDR2 as FQGNSA. The CDR3 runs to 17 residues. V lost 4 bases and J lost 2, with 19 bases in between. Here the CDR3 DNA reads TGTGCCAGCAGCTCGCAGTCAGGGGCCTGGACCACAGATACGCAGTATTTT. Its translation is CASSSQSGAWTTDTQYF.

This clonotype was detected once. The genes are TRBV5-1 and TRBJ2-2; no clear D gene. The germline CDR1 and CDR2 sequences are SGHRS and YFSETQ. The CDR3 is 17 residues long. V was shortened by 0 bases and J by 0 bases, with 12 bases between the two germline ends. CDR3: CASSLGHVLTNTGELFF. In DNA form, the CDR3 reads TGCGCCAGCAGCTTGGGTCATGTGCTGACGAACACCGGGGAGCTGTTTTTT.

In its sample, this clonotype was seen once. V and J are TRBV13 and TRBJ2-5, with 14 bases fitting TRBD2. V dropped 5 bases and J dropped 1; count of bases not matched to a gene: 3. Germline CDR1 reads PRHDT; CDR2 reads FYEKMQ (reference sequence). The CDR3 has 16 amino acids. The CDR3 region is CASSKGLAGGQETQYF. The CDR3 nucleotides read TGTGCCAGCAGCAAAGGACTAGCGGGAGGCCAAGAGACCCAGTACTTC.

J is TRBJ2-5 and V is TRBV5-1; 7 bases are shared with TRBD1. V lost 4 bases to trimming and J lost 14 bases; unmatched junction nucleotides: 11. The CDR3 is made up of 12 amino acids. The germline V gene has CDR1 SGHRS and CDR2 YFSETQ. The CDR3 nucleotides are TGCGCCAGCAGCCCGGATCGACAGGGTGGCTACTTC. This translates into CASSPDRQGGYF.

The chain has TRBV12-3 or TRBV12-4 and TRBJ2-6; no reliable D call. Trimming left V 6 bases short and J 0 bases short, with 9 bases between. The CDR3 extends over 15 amino acids. DNA for the CDR3: TGTGCCAGCAGACTGGACGTCTCTGGGGCCAACGTCCTGACTTTC. It is translated as CASRLDVSGANVLTF.

V usage is TRBV4-2 and J usage is TRBJ1-1, with 7 positions matching TRBD1. Losses at the gene ends were 1 base for V and 4 bases for J; bases not matched to a gene: 9. The germline CDR1 and CDR2 sequences are LGHNA and YNFKEQ. The length of the CDR3 is 16 residues. The CDR3 bases are TGTGCCAGCAGCCAAGGCCCCCGACAGGGAAGCACTGAAGCTTTCTTT. This encodes CASSQGPRQGSTEAFF.